The present T cell receptor beta chain was sequenced within a study of PD-1 blockade in classical Hodgkin lymphoma. TCRdb keeps only in-frame clones here, not all; method: immunoSEQ multiplex PCR. The sample holds 150,000 or so clones, about 78% seen once. This CDR3 is built from 16 residues. The V end lost 2 bases, the J end lost 5 bases, and 15 bases lay between the germline ends. CDR1 is ENHRY and CDR2 is SYGVKD in the germline V gene. In every patient, relapse followed autologous stem cell transplantation, while exposure to brentuximab vedotin differed. Regarding the study as a whole: The study reported lower baseline TCR diversity in newly diagnosed patients than in healthy donors. Nothing has yet pinned down what causes the repertoire differences, possibly disease activity or prior therapy.

As to this clone: Its antigen is not known.

This clonotype was obtained from a human donor with classical Hodgkin lymphoma. The input for sequencing was peripheral blood mononuclear cells (PBMCs), taken before the second cycle of nivolumab. The V and J genes are TRBV10-3 and TRBJ1-4; D is perhaps TRBD1 (5 bases). The CDR3 reads CAISETPGTGNEKLFF. The CDR3 DNA reads TGTGCCATCAGTGAGACCCCCGGGACCGGGAATGAAAAACTGTTTTTT.